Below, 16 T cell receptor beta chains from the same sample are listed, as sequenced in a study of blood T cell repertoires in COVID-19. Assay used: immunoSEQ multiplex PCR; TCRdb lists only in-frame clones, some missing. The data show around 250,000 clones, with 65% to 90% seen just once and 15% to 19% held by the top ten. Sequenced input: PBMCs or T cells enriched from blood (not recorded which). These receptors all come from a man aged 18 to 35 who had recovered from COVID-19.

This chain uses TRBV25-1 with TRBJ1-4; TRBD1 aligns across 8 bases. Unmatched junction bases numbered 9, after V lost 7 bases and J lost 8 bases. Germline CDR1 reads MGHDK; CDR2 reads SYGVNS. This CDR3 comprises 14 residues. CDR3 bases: TGTGCCAGCACGACAGGGGTAGAAGGAGAAAAACTGTTTTTT. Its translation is CASTTGVEGEKLFF. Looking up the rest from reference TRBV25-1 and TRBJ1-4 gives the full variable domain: EADIYQTPRYLVIGTGKKITLECSQTMGHDKMYWYQQDPGMELHLIHYSYGVNSTEKGDLSSESTVSRIRTEHFPLTLESARPSHTSQYLCASTTGVEGEKLFFGSGTQLSVL.

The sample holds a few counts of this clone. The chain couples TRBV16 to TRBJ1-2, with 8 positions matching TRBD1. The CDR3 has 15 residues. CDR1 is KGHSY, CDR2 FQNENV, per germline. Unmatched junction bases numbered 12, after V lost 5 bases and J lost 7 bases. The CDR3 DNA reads TGTGCCAGCAGCAAAGGACAGGGCGTTTATTCTGGCTACACCTTC. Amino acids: CASSKGQGVYSGYTF.

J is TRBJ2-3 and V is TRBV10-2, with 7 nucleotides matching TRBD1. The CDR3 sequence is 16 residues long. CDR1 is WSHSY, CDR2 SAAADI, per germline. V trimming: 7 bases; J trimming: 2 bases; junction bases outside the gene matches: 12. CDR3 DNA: TGCGCCAGCACGGGCGGTAGGGGGCGATCCACAGATACGCAGTATTTT. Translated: CASTGGRGRSTDTQYF.

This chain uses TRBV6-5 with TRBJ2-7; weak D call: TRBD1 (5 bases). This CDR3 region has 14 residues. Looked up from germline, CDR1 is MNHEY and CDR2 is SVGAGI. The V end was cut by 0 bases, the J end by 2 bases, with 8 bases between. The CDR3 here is CASSYSSRAYEQYF. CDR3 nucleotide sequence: TGTGCCAGCAGTTACTCGAGCAGGGCCTACGAGCAGTACTTC.

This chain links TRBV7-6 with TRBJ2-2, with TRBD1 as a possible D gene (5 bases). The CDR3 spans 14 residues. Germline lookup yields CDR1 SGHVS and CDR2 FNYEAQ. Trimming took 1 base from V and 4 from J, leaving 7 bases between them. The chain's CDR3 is CASSLGTSTGELFF. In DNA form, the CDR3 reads TGTGCCAGCAGCTTAGGGACATCCACCGGGGAGCTGTTTTTT.

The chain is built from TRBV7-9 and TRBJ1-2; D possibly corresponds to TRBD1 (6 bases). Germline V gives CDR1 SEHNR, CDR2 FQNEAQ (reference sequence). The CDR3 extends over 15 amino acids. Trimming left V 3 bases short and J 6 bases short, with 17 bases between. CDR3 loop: CASSLGVGTRDGYTF. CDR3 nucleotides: TGTGCCAGCAGCTTGGGAGTCGGGACAAGAGATGGCTACACCTTC.

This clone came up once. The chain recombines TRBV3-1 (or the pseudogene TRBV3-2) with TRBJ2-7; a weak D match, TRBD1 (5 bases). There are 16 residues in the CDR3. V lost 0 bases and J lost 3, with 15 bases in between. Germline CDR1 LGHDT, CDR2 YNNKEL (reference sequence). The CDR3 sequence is CASSQDRQGVRYEQYF. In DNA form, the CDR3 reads TGTGCCAGCAGCCAAGATCGGCAAGGGGTTCGCTACGAGCAGTACTTC.

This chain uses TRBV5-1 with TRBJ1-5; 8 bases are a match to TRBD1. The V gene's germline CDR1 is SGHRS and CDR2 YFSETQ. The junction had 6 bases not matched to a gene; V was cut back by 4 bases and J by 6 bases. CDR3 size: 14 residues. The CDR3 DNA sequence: TGCGCCAGCAGCCCTGGACAGGGTCGTCAGCCCCAGCATTTT. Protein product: CASSPGQGRQPQHF.

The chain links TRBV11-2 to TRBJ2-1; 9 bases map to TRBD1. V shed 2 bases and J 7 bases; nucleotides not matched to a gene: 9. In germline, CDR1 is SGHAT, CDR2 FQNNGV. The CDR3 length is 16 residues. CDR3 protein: CASSLWRDRDGNEQFF. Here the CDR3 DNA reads TGTGCCAGCAGCTTATGGCGGGACAGGGACGGTAATGAGCAGTTCTTC.

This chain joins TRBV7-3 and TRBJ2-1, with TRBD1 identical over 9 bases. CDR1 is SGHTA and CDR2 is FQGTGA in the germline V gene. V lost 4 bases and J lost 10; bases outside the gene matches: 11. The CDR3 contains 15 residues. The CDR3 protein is CASSSAGTGRNEQFF. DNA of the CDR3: TGTGCCAGCAGCTCCGCCGGGACAGGGAGGAACGAGCAGTTCTTC.

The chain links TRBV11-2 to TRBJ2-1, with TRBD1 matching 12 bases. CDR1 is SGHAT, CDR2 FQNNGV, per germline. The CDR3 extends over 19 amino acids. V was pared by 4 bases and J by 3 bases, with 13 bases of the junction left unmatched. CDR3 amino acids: CASSSPPGQGAPFYNEQFF. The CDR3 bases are TGTGCCAGCAGCTCGCCGCCGGGACAGGGGGCCCCTTTCTACAATGAGCAGTTCTTC. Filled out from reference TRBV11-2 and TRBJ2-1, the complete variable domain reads EAGVAQSPRYKIIEKRQSVAFWCNPISGHATLYWYQQILGQGPKLLIQFQNNGVVDDSQLPKDRFSAERLKGVDSTLKIQPAKLEDSAVYLCASSSPPGQGAPFYNEQFFGPGTRLTVL.

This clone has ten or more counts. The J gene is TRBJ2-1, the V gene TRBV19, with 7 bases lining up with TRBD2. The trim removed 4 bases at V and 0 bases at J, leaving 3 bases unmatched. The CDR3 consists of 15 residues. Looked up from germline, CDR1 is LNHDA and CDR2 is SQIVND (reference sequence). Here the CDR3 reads CASSSLAASYNEQFF. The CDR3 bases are TGTGCCAGTAGTAGTCTAGCGGCCTCCTACAATGAGCAGTTCTTC.

CDR3 sequence: CASSPLAEAAGELFF. DNA for the CDR3: TGTGCCAGCAGCCCTCTCGCGGAGGCGGCCGGGGAGCTGTTTTTT. The V and J genes are TRBV7-3 and TRBJ2-2, with D maybe TRBD2 (5 bases). The CDR3 totals 15 residues. CDR1 SGHTA and CDR2 FQGTGA come from the germline V gene. The ends were cut back, 5 bases at V and 6 bases at J, with 16 bases in the middle.

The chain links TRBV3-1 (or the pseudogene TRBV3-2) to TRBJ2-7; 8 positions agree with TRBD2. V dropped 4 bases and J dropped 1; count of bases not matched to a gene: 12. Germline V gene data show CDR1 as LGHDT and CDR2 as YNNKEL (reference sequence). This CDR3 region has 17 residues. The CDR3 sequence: CASSLSRAGAISYEQYF. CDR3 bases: TGTGCCAGCAGCCTTAGCCGAGCGGGAGCGATTTCCTACGAGCAGTACTTC.

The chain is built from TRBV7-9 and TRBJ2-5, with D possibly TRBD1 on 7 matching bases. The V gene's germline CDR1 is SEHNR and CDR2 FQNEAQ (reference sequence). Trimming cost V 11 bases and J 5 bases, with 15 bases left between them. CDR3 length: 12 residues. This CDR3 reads CASGGMGETQYF. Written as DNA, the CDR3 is TGTGCCTCAGGGGGGATGGGGGAGACCCAGTACTTC.

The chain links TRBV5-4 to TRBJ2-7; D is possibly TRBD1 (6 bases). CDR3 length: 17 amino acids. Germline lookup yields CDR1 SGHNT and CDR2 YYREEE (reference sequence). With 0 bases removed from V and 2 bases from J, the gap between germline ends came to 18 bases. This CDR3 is CASSLALTGSSPYEQYF. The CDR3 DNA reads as TGTGCCAGCAGCTTGGCTCTGACAGGTTCTTCCCCCTACGAGCAGTACTTC.